This note documents a single T cell receptor (beta chain) sequence. The antigen is unknown. 60 Vbeta and 13 Jbeta primers were used in PCR. Measured with immunoSEQ multiplex PCR; TCRdb has only the in-frame clones, and not every one. The clone table shows approximately 93,000 clones, with the ten largest holding 3% to 4%. These data originate in a study of cytomegalovirus exposure and HLA in healthy donors. Study-wide results and caveats: In a later analysis, productive TCRs from donors in an Asian-associated ancestry cluster reportedly carried fewer N-insertions than the cohort mean. Productive status was seen about 87% or about 30% of the time for most TCR beta V segments in an earlier analysis.

Healthy bone marrow donors formed the donor group. This receptor was obtained from a woman in her 30s in good health and CMV-seronegative. The sequenced sample was PBMCs.

Here the CDR3 reads CASSAGLAGRDTQYF. As DNA, the CDR3 is TGTGCCAGCAGCGCTGGACTAGCGGGAAGGGATACGCAGTATTTT. The J gene is TRBJ2-3, the V gene TRBV2; 12 nucleotides match TRBD2. The length of the CDR3 is 15 residues. Germline V gene lookup returns CDR1 SNHLY and CDR2 FYNNEI. The junction had 7 bases not matched to a gene; V was cut back by 6 bases and J by 6 bases.